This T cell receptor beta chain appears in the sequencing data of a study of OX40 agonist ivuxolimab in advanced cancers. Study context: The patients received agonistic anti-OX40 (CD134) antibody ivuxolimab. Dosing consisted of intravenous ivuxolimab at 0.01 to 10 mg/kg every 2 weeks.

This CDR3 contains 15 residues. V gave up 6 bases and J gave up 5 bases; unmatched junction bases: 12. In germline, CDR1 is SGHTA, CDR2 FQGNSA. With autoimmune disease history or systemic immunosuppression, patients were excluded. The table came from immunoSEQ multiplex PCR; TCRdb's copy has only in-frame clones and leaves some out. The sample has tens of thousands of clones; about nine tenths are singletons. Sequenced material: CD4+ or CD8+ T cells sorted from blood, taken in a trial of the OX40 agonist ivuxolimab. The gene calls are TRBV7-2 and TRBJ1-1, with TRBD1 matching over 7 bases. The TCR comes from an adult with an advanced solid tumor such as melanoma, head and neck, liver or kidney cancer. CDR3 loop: CASSTTTGSRTEAFF. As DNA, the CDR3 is TGTGCCAGCAGTACCACGACAGGGTCGCGGACTGAAGCTTTCTTT.